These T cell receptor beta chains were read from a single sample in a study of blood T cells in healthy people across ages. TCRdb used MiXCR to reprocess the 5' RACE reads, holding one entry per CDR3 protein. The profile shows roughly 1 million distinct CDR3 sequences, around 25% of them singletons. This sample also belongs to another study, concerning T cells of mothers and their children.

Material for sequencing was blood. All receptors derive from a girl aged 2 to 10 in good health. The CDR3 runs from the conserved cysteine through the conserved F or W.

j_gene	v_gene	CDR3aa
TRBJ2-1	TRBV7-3	CASSPNTYNEQFF
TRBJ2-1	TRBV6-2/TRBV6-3	CASSYSRTSGGQFF
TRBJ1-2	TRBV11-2	CASSEGEEGYTF
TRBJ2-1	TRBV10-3	CAATGSGNEQFF
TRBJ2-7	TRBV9	CASSDGVEDEQYF
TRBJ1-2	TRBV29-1	CSARPQGNDGYTF
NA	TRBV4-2	CASSQSRVFYEQYF
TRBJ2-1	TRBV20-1	CSAELGISYNEQFF
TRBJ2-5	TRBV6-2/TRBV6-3	CASSYVGTQYF
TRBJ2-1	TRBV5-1	CASSLANLAPNEQFF
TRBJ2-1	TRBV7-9	CASSPLVPFF
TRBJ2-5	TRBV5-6	CASSGVSEETQYF
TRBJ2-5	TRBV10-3	CAGRGQADETQYF
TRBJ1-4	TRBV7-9	CASSGRDRVEKLFF
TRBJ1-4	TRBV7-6	CASSFGQDSLSGEKLFF
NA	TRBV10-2	CASTRGTSGIQETQYF
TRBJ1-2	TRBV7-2	CASSLALPGVYTF
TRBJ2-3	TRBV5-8	CASSRKFGQGKDTQYF
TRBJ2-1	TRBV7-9	CASSPTELAGYHYNEQFF
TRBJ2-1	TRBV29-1	CSVVSWGSGSSYNEQFF
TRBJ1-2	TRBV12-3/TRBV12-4	CASSLPGGGYTF
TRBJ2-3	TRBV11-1	CATKTMNIGTDTQYF
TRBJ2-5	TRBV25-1	CASSERDSQETQYF
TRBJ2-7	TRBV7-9	CASSPRYGTGGEQYF
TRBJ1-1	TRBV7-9	CASTFTGGGTEAFF
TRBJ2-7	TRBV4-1	CASSQGYFGSLNEQYF
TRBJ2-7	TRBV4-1	CASSPKQGAYEQYF
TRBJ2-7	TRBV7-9	CASSLGASSRSYEQYF
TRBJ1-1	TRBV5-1	CASRALNTEAFF
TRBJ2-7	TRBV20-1	CSATTDQYEQYF
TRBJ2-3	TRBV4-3	CASAQTGGSADTQYF
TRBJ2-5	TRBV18	CASSLTPLAGDETQYF
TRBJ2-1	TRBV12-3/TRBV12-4	CASKGLADQGYEQFF
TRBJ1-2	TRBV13	CASSLRSDRGSGYTF
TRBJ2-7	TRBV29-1	CSARTGTGEYEQYF
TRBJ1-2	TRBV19	CASTETAVGGLGYTF
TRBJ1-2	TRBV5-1	CASSLAGVMAYGYTF
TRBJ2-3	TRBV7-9	CASTVAGLTDTQYF
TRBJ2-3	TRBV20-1	CSARDPSPDTQYF
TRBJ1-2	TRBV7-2	CASSLDLRGARGYTF
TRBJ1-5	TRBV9	CASSVDGDRAQPQHF
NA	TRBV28	CASNLLADPPYEQYF
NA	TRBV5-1	CASSLWQGRETQYF
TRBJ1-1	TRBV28	CASSPNSAGNTEAFF
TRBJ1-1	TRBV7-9	CASRVGGFTDLAFF
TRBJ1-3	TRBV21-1	CASSKGSRVYF
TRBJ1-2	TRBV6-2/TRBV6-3	CASSLPLQGKGYGYTF
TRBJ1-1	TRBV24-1	CATSDSESWTGPAFF
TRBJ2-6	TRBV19	CASSIGGFSGANVLTF
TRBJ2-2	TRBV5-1	CASSRATNTGELFF
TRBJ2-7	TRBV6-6	CASTKAGISYEQYF
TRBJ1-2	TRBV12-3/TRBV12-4	CASSHGQVDGYTF
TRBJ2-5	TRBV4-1	CASSQDGQVETQYF
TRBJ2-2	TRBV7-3	CASRKQGQTGELFF
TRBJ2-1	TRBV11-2	CASSQLVAVELQFF
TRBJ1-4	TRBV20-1	CSATGQQGEVFSDEKLFF
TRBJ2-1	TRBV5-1	CASSPGRMVYNEQFF